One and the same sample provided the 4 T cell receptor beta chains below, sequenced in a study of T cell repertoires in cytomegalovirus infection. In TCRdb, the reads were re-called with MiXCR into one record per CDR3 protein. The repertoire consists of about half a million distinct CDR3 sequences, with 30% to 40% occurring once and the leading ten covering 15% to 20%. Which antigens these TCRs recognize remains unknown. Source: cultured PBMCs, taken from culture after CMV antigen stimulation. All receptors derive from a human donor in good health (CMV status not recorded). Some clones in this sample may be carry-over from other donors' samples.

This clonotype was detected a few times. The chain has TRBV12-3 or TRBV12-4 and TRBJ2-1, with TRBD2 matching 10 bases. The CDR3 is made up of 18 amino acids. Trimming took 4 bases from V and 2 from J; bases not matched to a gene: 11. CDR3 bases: TGTGCCAGCAGTTCCCGGACTAGCGGCCGAGGACCCTACAATGAGCAGTTCTTC. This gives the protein CASSSRTSGRGPYNEQFF.

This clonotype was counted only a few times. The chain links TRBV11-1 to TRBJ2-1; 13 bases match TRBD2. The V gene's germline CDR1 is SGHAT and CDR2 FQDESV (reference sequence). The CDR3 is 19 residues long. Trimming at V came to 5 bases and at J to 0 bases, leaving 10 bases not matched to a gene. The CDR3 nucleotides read TGTGCCAGCAGCCCGACGAGACTAGCGGGAGGTACCTCCTACAATGAGCAGTTCTTC. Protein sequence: CASSPTRLAGGTSYNEQFF.

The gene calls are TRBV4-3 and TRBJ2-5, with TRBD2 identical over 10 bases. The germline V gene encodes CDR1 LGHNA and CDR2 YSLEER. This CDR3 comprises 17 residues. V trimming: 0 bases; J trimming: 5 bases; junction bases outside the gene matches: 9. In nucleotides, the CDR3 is TGCGCCAGCAGCCAAGACGGGAGCGGGAGGGCCTGGGAGACCCAGTACTTC. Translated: CASSQDGSGRAWETQYF.

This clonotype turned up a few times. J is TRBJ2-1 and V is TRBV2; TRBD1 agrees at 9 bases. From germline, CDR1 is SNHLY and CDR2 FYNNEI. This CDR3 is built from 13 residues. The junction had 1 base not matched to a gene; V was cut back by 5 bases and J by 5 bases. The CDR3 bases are TGTGCCAGCAGTCGGGACAGGGACAATGAGCAGTTCTTC. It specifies CASSRDRDNEQFF. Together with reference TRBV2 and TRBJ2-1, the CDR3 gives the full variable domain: EPEVTQTPSHQVTQMGQEVILRCVPISNHLYFYWYRQILGQKVEFLVSFYNNEISEKSEIFDDQFSVERPDGSNFTLKIRSTKLEDSAMYFCASSRDRDNEQFFGPGTRLTVL.